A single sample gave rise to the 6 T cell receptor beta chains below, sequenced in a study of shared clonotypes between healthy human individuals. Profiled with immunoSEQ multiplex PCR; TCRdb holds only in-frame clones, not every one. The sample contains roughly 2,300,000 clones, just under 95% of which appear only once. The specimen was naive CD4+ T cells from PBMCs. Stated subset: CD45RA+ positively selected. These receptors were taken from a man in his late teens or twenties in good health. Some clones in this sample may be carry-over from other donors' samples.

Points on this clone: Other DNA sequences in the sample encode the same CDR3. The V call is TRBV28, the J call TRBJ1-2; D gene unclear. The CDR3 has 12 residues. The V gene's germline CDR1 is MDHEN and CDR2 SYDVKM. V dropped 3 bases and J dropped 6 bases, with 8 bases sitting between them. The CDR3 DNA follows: TGTGCCAGCAGTTTCCGGTCAGATGGCTACACCTTC. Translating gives CASSFRSDGYTF.

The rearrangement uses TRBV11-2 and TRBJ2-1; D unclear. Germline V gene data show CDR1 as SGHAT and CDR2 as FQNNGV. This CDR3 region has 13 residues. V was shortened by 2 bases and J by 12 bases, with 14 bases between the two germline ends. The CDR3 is CASSLLDAVGQFF. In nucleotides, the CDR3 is TGTGCCAGCAGCTTACTGGACGCCGTGGGGCAGTTCTTC.

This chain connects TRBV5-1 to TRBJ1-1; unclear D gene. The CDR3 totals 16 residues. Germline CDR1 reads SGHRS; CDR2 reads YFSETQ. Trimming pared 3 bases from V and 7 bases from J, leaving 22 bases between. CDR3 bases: TGCGCCAGCAGCTGGGTTTTGGGCGTCCGTTATTATGAAGCTTTCTTT. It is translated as CASSWVLGVRYYEAFF.

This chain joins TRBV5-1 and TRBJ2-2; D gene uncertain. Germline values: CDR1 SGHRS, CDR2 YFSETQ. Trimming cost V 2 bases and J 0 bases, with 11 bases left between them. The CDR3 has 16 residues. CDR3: CASSFTAPANTGELFF. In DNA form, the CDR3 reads TGCGCCAGCAGCTTCACAGCTCCAGCGAACACCGGGGAGCTGTTTTTT.

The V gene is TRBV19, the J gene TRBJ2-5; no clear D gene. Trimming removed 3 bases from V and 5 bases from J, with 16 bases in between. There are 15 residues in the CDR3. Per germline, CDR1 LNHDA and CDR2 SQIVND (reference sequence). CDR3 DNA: TGTGCCAGTAGTATTAGCATGGACGGTGGGGAGACCCAGTACTTC. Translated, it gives CASSISMDGGETQYF.

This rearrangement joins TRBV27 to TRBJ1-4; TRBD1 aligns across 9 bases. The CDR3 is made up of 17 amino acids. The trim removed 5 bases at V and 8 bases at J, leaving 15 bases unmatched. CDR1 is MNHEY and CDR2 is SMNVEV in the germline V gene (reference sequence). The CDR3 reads CASSPGQGRRRGEKLFF. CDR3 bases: TGTGCCAGCAGTCCGGGACAGGGTCGTCGACGGGGGGAAAAACTGTTTTTT.